This T cell receptor (beta chain) was obtained from a study of regulatory T cells in long-lasting Graves disease. V was shortened by 5 bases and J by 3 bases, with 11 bases between the two germline ends. The CDR3 is 13 residues long. Time point given: persistent/refractory GD, antithyroid drugs over 5 years with positive TRAb. With RNA extracted from PBMCs as input, the TCR library was made. To make TCR beta libraries, researchers used iRepertoire HTBI primers and Arm-PCR of CDR3 regions. Each CDR3 protein gets one entry after TCRdb re-called the multiplex PCR reads with MiXCR. The repertoire holds hundreds of thousands of distinct CDR3 sequences, with about 22% as singletons.

The V and J genes are TRBV12-3 or TRBV12-4 and TRBJ2-7; D possibly corresponds to TRBD2 (7 bases). The TCR sequence derives from a female donor with Graves disease. This specimen was peripheral blood mononuclear cells (PBMCs), taken when the disease was refractory, from a patient treated with antithyroid drugs. The CDR3 loop reads CASSRGASYEQYF. DNA of the CDR3: TGTGCCAGCAGTCGGGGGGCAAGCTACGAGCAGTACTTC.